The 10 T cell receptor beta chains presented below share a single source sample, sequenced in a study of CD8+CD57+ T cells in acquired aplastic anemia. Genomic DNA constituted the template upon which TCR beta VDJ and CDR3 profiling was performed. TCRdb recomputed calls from the reads with MiXCR, one row per CDR3 protein. The table includes about 270,000 distinct CDR3 sequences, roughly 80% detected once. In patients chosen for sequencing, flow cytometry had shown CD8+CD57+ cell expansion. Sequencing input: sorted CD4+, CD8+, or CD8+CD57+ T cells (not recorded which) from PBMCs. The receptors derive from a human donor with aplastic anemia.

The genes are TRBV20-1 and TRBJ2-1; TRBD2 is a possible D gene (6 bases). The CDR3 spans 15 residues. V lost 5 bases to trimming and J lost 5 bases, with 19 bases between them. CDR1 DFQATT and CDR2 SNEGSKA come from the germline V gene (reference sequence). The CDR3 is CSASRPGTGNNEQFF. DNA for the CDR3: TGCAGTGCTTCCCGCCCCGGGACTGGGAACAATGAGCAGTTCTTC.

The V and J genes are TRBV5-6 and TRBJ1-5, with D unclear. The germline gives CDR1 SGHDT, CDR2 YYEEEE. This CDR3 has 15 residues. V was cut by 4 bases and J by 3 bases, with 14 bases left in between. CDR3 in amino acids: CASSPVDGYNQPQHF. CDR3 DNA: TGTGCCAGCAGCCCCGTTGACGGGTACAATCAGCCCCAGCATTTT.

The chain joins TRBV7-8 to TRBJ2-3; TRBD1 might be the D (5 bases). The V gene's germline CDR1 is SGHVS and CDR2 FQNEAQ. The ends were cut back, 4 bases at V and 10 bases at J, with 18 bases in the middle. The CDR3 has 14 residues. CDR3 region: CASSYAQGPYAQYF. DNA for the CDR3: TGTGCCAGCAGCTACGCGCAGGGTCCCTACGCGCAGTATTTT.

Of note for this clonotype: The CDR3 carries no conserved terminal phenylalanine or tryptophan, so it likely arises from a read error. Because the CDR3's place on the DNA is in doubt, the DNA is left out and the CDR3 is given as listed by TCRdb. The V gene is TRBV2, the J gene TRBJ2-6; the tabulated D call, TRBD2, remains unverified against the DNA. Germline-derived CDR1 and CDR2 are SNHLY and FYNNEI. The CDR3 length is 16 residues, termini included. The CDR3 is CASSLAGSYAANVVTG.

CDR3 sequence reads: CASSFHPDPDTQYF. DNA of the CDR3: TGTGCCAGCAGCTTTCATCCAGACCCCGATACGCAGTATTTT. The chain joins TRBV11-3 to TRBJ2-3; no reliable D call. Germline-derived CDR1 and CDR2 are SGHNT and YENEEA. CDR3 length equals 14 residues. With 3 bases removed from V and 6 bases from J, the gap between germline ends came to 13 bases.

Of note for this clonotype: An end of the junction does not agree with germline; a read error may underlie this. The chain is built from TRBV2 and TRBJ2-1, with D possibly matching TRBD1 (7 bases). The CDR3 covers 16 residues. Germline V gives CDR1 SNHLY, CDR2 FYNNEI. The CDR3 is CASSQGGGNTQDEQSF. In nucleotides, the CDR3 is TGTGCCAGCAGCCAGGGGGGCGGAAACACTCAGGATGAGCAGTCCTTC.

This clonotype was observed once. This rearrangement joins TRBV12-5 to TRBJ2-7, with 13 bases matching TRBD2. Germline V gene lookup returns CDR1 LGHNT and CDR2 FRNRAP. This CDR3 is built from 16 residues. In DNA form, the CDR3 reads TGTGCCAGCAGACCCGGGACTAGCGGGAATACCTACGAGCAGTACTTC. Amino acid sequence: CASRPGTSGNTYEQYF.

About this clonotype: No DNA is shown, since the ends of the CDR3 on it are uncertain; the CDR3 is the one TCRdb lists. V is TRBV15 and J is TRBJ1-2; the DNA was not used to check the table's D call, TRBD1. The length of the CDR3 is 18 amino acids, counting both ends. Germline CDR1 LNHNV, CDR2 YYDKDF (reference sequence). This CDR3 is CATSRGSEQAPQYFGPTF.

V usage is TRBV15 and J usage is TRBJ2-3; a weak D match, TRBD1 (5 bases). The V gene lost 5 bases and the J gene lost 2 bases, with 14 bases spanning the gap. Germline CDR1 reads LNHNV; CDR2 reads YYDKDF (reference sequence). There are 15 residues in the CDR3. The CDR3 is CATSFDSSYTDTQYF. The CDR3 nucleotides are TGTGCCACCAGCTTTGACAGCTCCTACACAGATACGCAGTATTTT. The full variable domain, its missing parts supplied by reference TRBV15 and TRBJ2-3, is DAMVIQNPRYQVTQFGKPVTLSCSQTLNHNVMYWYQQKSSQAPKLLFHYYDKDFNNEADTPDNFQSRRPNTSFCFLDIRSPGLGDTAMYLCATSFDSSYTDTQYFGPGTRLTVL.

The chain links TRBV6-1 to TRBJ2-1; possible D gene TRBD1, 7 bases. The germline gives CDR1 MNHNS, CDR2 SASEGT. Deletions cut 10 bases from V and 8 bases from J, with 27 bases between. CDR3 size: 16 residues. CDR3 sequence (DNA): TGTGCCACCCGCCAGGGGGGCGGAAGCGGTCAGGATGAGCAGTTCTTC. This encodes CATRQGGGSGQDEQFF.